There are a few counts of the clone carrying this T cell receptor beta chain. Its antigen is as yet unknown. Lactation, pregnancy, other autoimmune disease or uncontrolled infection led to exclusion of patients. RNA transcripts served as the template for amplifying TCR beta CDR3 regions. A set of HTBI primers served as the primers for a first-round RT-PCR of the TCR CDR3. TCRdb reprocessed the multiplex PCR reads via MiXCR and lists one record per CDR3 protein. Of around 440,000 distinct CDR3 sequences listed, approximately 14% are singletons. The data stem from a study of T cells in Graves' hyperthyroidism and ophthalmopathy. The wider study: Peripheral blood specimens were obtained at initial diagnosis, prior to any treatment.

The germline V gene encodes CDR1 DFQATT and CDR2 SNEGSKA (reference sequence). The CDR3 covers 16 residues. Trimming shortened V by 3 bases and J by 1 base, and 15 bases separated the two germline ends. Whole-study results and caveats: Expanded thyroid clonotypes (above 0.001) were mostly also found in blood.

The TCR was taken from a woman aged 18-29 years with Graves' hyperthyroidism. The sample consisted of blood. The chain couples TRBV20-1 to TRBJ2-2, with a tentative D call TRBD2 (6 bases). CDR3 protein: CSASLGGTWNTGELFF. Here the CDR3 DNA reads TGCAGTGCTAGTCTGGGGGGAACATGGAACACCGGGGAGCTGTTTTTT.